Reported below is one TCR beta chain. Its antigen is currently unknown. This sample was taken from a study of T-cell memory formation after mild COVID-19. Findings of the study overall: CD4+ clones that contracted lay mainly in CM and EM; CD8+ ones lay in EMRA. Clones that contracted from day 15 to 85 had balanced CD4/CD8; later expanders were CD4+ biased.

5'RACE with constant-segment primers built TCRalpha and TCRbeta cDNA libraries with UMIs. TCRdb analysed the 5' RACE reads with MiXCR anew, one entry per CDR3 protein. The profile shows 450,000 to 650,000 distinct CDR3 sequences, just over 20% of them singletons. In germline, CDR1 is SGHDT, CDR2 YYEEEE. There are 14 residues in the CDR3. Trimming shortened V by 2 bases and J by 4 bases, and 12 bases separated the two germline ends. The chain is built from TRBV5-6 and TRBJ1-2; D is possibly TRBD1 (5 bases). The sequencing input was PBMCs or a T cell subset sorted from them (not recorded which). The sequence was collected from an adult woman who had mild COVID-19 (a few samples of this study predate the infection). Cell type and time point are not known. The CDR3 nucleotides are TGTGCCAGCAGCTTAGGGCGGGGGATCTATGGCTACACCTTC. It yields the protein CASSLGRGIYGYTF.